Reported below is one T cell receptor beta chain. The germline gives CDR1 LGHNA, CDR2 YSLEER. The length of the CDR3 is 18 residues. Germline trimming cut 0 bases from V and 5 bases from J; bases unmatched to any gene: 10. The data stem from a study of blood T cell repertoires in COVID-19. Turning to the study itself: COVID-19 samples from acute and convalescent phases originated in the United States, Italy and Spain. PBMCs, B-cell-depleted T cells, or T cells were the source of the cDNA or gDNA that made up the material.

Original processing notes: Amplifying reference gene primers gave estimates of nucleated cell counts. Libraries were prepared by immunoSEQ multiplex PCR; TCRdb keeps only in-frame clonotypes and omits some of them. The DNA gave D and trimming, while V, J and clone size come from that table. The top ten clones hold approximately 11% of a sample with about 150,000 clones, roughly 80% of them seen once. Source material: peripheral blood. This sequence was found in a man between 65 and 79 years old with active or convalescent COVID-19. This chain joins TRBV4-3 and TRBJ2-1; 10 bases line up with TRBD2. The DNA for the CDR3 is TGCGCCAGCAGCCAAGATCGGGGGGCTAGCGGGAGAGACAATGAGCAGTTCTTC. This codes for CASSQDRGASGRDNEQFF.